The rows below give T cell receptor beta chains drawn from one sample of a study of cytomegalovirus exposure and HLA in healthy donors. Only in-frame clones appear in the TCRdb table, and some are missing; sequencing was by immunoSEQ multiplex PCR. This table holds 55,000 to 75,000 clones, around 79% found once. Sequencing was performed on PBMCs. Receptor source: a woman aged 30 to 39 in good health and CMV-seropositive. The conserved cysteine and the conserved F or W are not part of the CDR3 here.

j_call v_call cdr3_aa
TRBJ2-3 TRBV19 ASPPGTRFRTDTQY
TRBJ1-1 TRBV5-1 ASSTGQQNTEAF
TRBJ2-7 TRBV5-1 ASSSGLAETYEQY
TRBJ2-1 TRBV5-5 ASSVGTSRGDEQF
TRBJ2-2 TRBV19 ASSILGQSRTNTGELF
TRBJ2-5 TRBV7-2 ASSVTSGVGGETQY
TRBJ2-7 TRBV6-6 ASGTSGYEQY
TRBJ1-5 TRBV7-2 ASSYRGNQPQH
TRBJ2-7 TRBV5-6 ASSLGLAGGPVSYEQY
TRBJ1-1 TRBV30 AWSGGQGASTEAF
TRBJ2-1 TRBV7-9 ASSLVQGSGEQF
TRBJ2-7 TRBV4-1 ASSQRYRALIIPTEQY
TRBJ1-4 TRBV4-1 ASTERGEKLF
TRBJ2-7 TRBV30 AWSAYRGNYEQY
TRBJ1-5 TRBV19 ASSITTGRSNQPQH
TRBJ2-5 TRBV6-5 ASSYSIFGGRETQY
TRBJ1-1 TRBV6-6 ASTRTRVTEAF
TRBJ1-1 TRBV2 ASRGVQGARAAF
TRBJ2-1 TRBV4-1 ASSHGSSYNEQF
TRBJ1-4 TRBV13 ASSLWGQGRREKLF
TRBJ1-2 TRBV4-2 ASSPHDGVGYGYT
TRBJ2-1 TRBV6-1 ASTSGRLSYNEQF
TRBJ2-7 TRBV6-5 ASSYRQGGEQY
TRBJ2-3 TRBV27 ASSRYTDTQY
TRBJ2-2 TRBV5-1 ASSLLTGELF